The present TCR beta chain was sequenced within a study of neurological immune-mediated disorders. Study summary: In a group of some 35 multiple sclerosis patients, some 31 had the relapsing-remitting type and 3 had the secondary progressive type. Study-level findings and limits: The phylogenetic placement of 18 of 34 multiple sclerosis patients' repertoires in one related-CDR3 cluster constitutes a possible signature.

This clonotype showed up many times. Its antigen is as yet unknown. The starting material, 2 million PBMCs stored at -80 C, gave rise to the unsorted libraries. The CDR3 is made up of 16 amino acids. CDR1 and CDR2 (germline): SGHRS, YFSETQ. Trimming left V 0 bases short and J 2 bases short, with 11 bases between. TCRdb re-called the 5' RACE reads through MiXCR, storing one row per CDR3 protein. The table includes about 74,000 distinct CDR3 sequences, 5.2% detected once. The material sequenced was PBMCs. This clonotype originated in a man between 18 and 35 years old with multiple sclerosis. The rearrangement joins TRBV5-1 to TRBJ2-2; D may be TRBD1 (6 bases). The CDR3 is CASSLGAGTNTGELFF. CDR3 sequence (DNA): TGCGCCAGCAGCTTGGGAGCCGGGACAAACACCGGGGAGCTGTTTTTT.